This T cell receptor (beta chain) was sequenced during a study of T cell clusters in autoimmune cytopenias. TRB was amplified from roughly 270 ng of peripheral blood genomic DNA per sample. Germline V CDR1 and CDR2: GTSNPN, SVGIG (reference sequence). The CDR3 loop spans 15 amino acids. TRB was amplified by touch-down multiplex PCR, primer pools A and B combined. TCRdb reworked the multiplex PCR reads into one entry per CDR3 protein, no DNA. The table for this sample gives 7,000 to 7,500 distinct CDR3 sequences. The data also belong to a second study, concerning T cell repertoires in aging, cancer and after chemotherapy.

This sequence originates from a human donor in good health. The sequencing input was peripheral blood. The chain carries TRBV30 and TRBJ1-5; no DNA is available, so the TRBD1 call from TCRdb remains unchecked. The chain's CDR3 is CAWTHGRGGNQPQHF. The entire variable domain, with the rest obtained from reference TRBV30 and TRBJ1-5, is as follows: SQTIHQWPATLVQPVGSPLSLECTVEGTSNPNLYWYRQAAGRGLQLLFYSVGIGQISSEVPQNLSASRPQDRQFILSSKKLLLSDSGFYLCAWTHGRGGNQPQHFGDGTRLSIL.